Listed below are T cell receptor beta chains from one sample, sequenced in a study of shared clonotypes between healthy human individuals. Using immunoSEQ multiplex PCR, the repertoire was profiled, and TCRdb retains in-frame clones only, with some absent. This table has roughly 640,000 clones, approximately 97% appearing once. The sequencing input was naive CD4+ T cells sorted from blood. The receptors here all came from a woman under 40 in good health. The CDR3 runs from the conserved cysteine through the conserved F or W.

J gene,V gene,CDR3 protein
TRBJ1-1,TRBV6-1,CASRGQGRTEAFF
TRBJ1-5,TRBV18,CASSRQPISNNQPQHF
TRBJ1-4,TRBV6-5,CASSNQQGGAEKLFF
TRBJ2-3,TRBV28,CATRGGTDTQYF
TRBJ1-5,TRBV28,CASSPDRDSNQPQHF
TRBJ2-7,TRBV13,CASSFFVRRDSYEQYF
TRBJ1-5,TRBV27,CASLPRGQPQHF
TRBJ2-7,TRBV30,CAWKRAPGDRASEQYF
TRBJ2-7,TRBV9,CASSVFSGTPYYEQYF
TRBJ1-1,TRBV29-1,CSARTGDTEAFF
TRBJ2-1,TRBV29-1,CSVMGGREDNEQFF
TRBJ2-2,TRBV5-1,CASSLMRNTGELFF
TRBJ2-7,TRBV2,CASSVAGEQYF
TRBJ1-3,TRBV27,CASSVIIGQGNTIYF
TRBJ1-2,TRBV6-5,CASSFTGGYGYTF
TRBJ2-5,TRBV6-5,CASSSSATQYF
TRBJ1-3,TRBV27,CASRSHSGNTIYF
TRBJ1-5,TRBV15,CATSRDPAENQPQHF
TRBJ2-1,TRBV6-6,CASSYGLAGDNEQFF
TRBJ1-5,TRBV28,CASSLLQGYQPQHF
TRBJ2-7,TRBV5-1,CASSGSGQFTPRGEQYF
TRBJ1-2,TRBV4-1,CASSQDRAGIKGYTF
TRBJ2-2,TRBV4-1,CASSQAGGQGDTGELFF
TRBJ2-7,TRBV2,CASRGLGYEQYF
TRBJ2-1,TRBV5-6,CASRYSYNEQFF